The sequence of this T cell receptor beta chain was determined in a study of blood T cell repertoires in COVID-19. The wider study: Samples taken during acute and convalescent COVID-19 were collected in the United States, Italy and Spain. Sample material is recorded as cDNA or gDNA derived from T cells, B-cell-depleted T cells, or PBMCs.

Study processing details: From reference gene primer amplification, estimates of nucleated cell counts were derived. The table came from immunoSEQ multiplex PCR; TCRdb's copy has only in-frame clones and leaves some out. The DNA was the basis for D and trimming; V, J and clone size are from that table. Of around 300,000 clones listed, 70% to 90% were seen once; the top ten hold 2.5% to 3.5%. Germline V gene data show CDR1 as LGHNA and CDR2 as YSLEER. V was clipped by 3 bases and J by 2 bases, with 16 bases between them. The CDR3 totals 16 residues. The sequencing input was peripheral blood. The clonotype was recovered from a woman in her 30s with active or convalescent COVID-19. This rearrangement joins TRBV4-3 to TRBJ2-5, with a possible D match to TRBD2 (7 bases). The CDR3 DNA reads TGCGCCAGCAGCCAGGAGAGGGGGGGGGTGCAAGAGACCCAGTACTTC. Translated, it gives CASSQERGGVQETQYF.